This TCR beta chain was captured in a study of monozygotic twins with cystic fibrosis. General observations from the study: V usage most resembled the co-twin in 13 of 16 pairs. Monozygotic CF twin pairs shared significantly more nucleotide-identical clonotypes than unrelated CF individuals did. The repertoire was suggested to be naive-dominated, clonality median approximately 0.0098.

Per germline, CDR1 LNHNV and CDR2 YYDKDF (reference sequence). V was shortened by 6 bases and J by 0 bases, with 8 bases between the two germline ends. This CDR3 has 13 amino acids. The protocol was immunoSEQ multiplex PCR, while the TCRdb copy is restricted to in-frame clones and leaves out a portion. The sample carries 30,000 to 35,000 clones, approximately 72% recorded once. In regard to this clone: What it binds is not known.

The chain carries TRBV15 and TRBJ1-1; D is unclear. The receptor's source is a girl aged 5 to 17 with cystic fibrosis. Sequencing was done on a sample of blood. CDR3 coding DNA: TGTGCCACCAGGGTGGGCGTGAACACTGAAGCTTTCTTT. Translated: CATRVGVNTEAFF.